These 7 T cell receptor beta chains came from one sample sequenced in a study of beta chain features in type 1 diabetes. Investigators reverse transcribed all isolated RNA, so they sequenced expressed TCRB transcripts. Assay used: immunoSEQ multiplex PCR; TCRdb lists only in-frame clones, some missing. The table lists almost 350,000 clones, about 19% of them singletons. Material: naive CD4+ T cells from blood. These receptor sequences come from a woman aged 18-29 years in good health.

This clone showed up just a few times. DNA for the CDR3: TGCGCCAGCACTTCGGGATCTGGAAACACCATATATTTT. Encoded protein: CASTSGSGNTIYF. The chain has TRBV5-1 and TRBJ1-3, with D unresolved. This CDR3 spans 13 amino acids. In germline, CDR1 is SGHRS, CDR2 YFSETQ. Trimming left V 6 bases short and J 1 base short, with 8 bases between. The full variable domain, its missing parts supplied by reference TRBV5-1 and TRBJ1-3, is KAGVTQTPRYLIKTRGQQVTLSCSPISGHRSVSWYQQTPGQGLQFLFEYFSETQRNKGNFPGRFSGRQFSNSRSEMNVSTLELGDSALYLCASTSGSGNTIYFGEGSWLTVV.

The chain uses TRBV10-3 and TRBJ1-1; 7 nucleotides match TRBD1. J was trimmed by 12 bases and V by 6 bases; bases with no gene match: 13. The CDR3 is 13 amino acids. Germline V lookup: CDR1 ENHRY, CDR2 SYGVKD. The DNA of the CDR3 is TGTGCCATCAGGGAGACCGGGACAGTGGGAACTTTCTTT. Translating it yields CAIRETGTVGTFF.

The rearrangement uses TRBV4-1 and TRBJ2-3; D gene ambiguous. The CDR3 is made up of 18 amino acids. V lost 0 bases to trimming and J lost 2 bases, with 18 bases between them. Per germline, CDR1 MGHRA and CDR2 YSYEKL. CDR3 loop: CASSQDSWSVQSTDTQYF. The DNA of the CDR3 is TGCGCCAGCAGCCAAGACTCCTGGTCAGTGCAGTCCACAGATACGCAGTATTTT.

This clone has a handful of counts. The chain recombines TRBV5-1 with TRBJ2-3; 9 nucleotides agree with TRBD2. The trim removed 0 bases at V and 1 base at J, leaving 6 bases unmatched. Germline V gene data show CDR1 as SGHRS and CDR2 as YFSETQ. This CDR3 is built from 17 residues. Here the CDR3 DNA reads TGCGCCAGCAGCTTGGGGAGACTAGCGGAGGGCACAGATACGCAGTATTTT. Translation: CASSLGRLAEGTDTQYF. The variable domain in full, completed from reference TRBV5-1 and TRBJ2-3, reads KAGVTQTPRYLIKTRGQQVTLSCSPISGHRSVSWYQQTPGQGLQFLFEYFSETQRNKGNFPGRFSGRQFSNSRSEMNVSTLELGDSALYLCASSLGRLAEGTDTQYFGPGTRLTVL.

This clone was seen a few times. The chain links TRBV7-2 to TRBJ2-1, with 10 bases fitting TRBD2. The CDR3 length is 15 residues. V trimming: 6 bases; J trimming: 6 bases; junction bases outside the gene matches: 8. The germline V gene encodes CDR1 SGHTA and CDR2 FQGNSA. DNA for the CDR3: TGTGCCAGCAGTTTTAGCGGGGGGCGAACCAATGAGCAGTTCTTC. Protein product: CASSFSGGRTNEQFF.

J is TRBJ2-2 and V is TRBV6-4; 9 bases fit TRBD2. Germline CDR1 is MRHNA and CDR2 is SNTAGT. Germline trimming cut 4 bases from V and 3 bases from J; bases unmatched to any gene: 6. CDR3 length equals 16 residues. The CDR3 sequence: CASSAMTSGHTGELFF. In DNA, the CDR3 is TGTGCCAGCAGTGCGATGACTAGCGGACACACCGGGGAGCTGTTTTTT.

V gene TRBV19 combines with J gene TRBJ1-2; D is possibly TRBD1 (6 bases). Germline-derived CDR1 and CDR2 are LNHDA and SQIVND (reference sequence). The length of the CDR3 is 13 residues. V was cut by 5 bases and J by 3 bases, with 10 bases left in between. Here the CDR3 reads CASSQDRDYGYTF. CDR3 coding DNA: TGTGCCAGTAGTCAGGACAGAGACTATGGCTACACCTTC. The variable domain in full, completed from reference TRBV19 and TRBJ1-2, reads DGGITQSPKYLFRKEGQNVTLSCEQNLNHDAMYWYRQDPGQGLRLIYYSQIVNDFQKGDIAEGYSVSREKKESFPLTVTSAQKNPTAFYLCASSQDRDYGYTFGSGTRLTVV.